One sample yielded the 28 T cell receptor beta chains listed below, sequenced in a study of T cells after posttransplantation cyclophosphamide. Busulfan-fludarabine conditioning, marrow transplant, and cyclophosphamide on days +3 and +4 were administered. Sequenced by immunoSEQ multiplex PCR; TCRdb stores in-frame clones only, minus some. The top ten clones hold 15% to 19% of a sample with 11,000 or so clones, roughly 2% of them seen once. Specimen: PBMCs, collected after allogeneic stem cell transplant with posttransplant cyclophosphamide. Receptor source: a male patient younger than 45 who received an allogeneic stem cell transplant from a related donor, was CMV-positive, and had no GVHD. Some T cells may be supplied by the graft donor.

This clone appeared a few times. The chain couples TRBV30 to TRBJ2-7; maybe TRBD2 (6 bases). Germline V gives CDR1 GTSNPN, CDR2 SVGIG (reference sequence). Trimming shortened V by 2 bases and J by 5 bases, and 16 bases separated the two germline ends. The CDR3 runs to 14 residues. CDR3 nucleotides: TGTGCCTGGAGTATCCTCCGGGAGATAAACGAGCAGTACTTC. Residues: CAWSILREINEQYF.

The chain joins TRBV5-4 to TRBJ2-7; no clear D gene. Germline V gene sequence: CDR1 SGHNT, CDR2 YYREEE (reference sequence). The CDR3 spans 13 residues. V shed 4 bases and J shed 3 bases, with 11 bases lying between them. The CDR3 spells CASSHPAVYEQYF. The DNA for the CDR3 is TGTGCCAGCAGCCATCCGGCGGTCTACGAGCAGTACTTC.

A few counts support this clone. The V call is TRBV18, the J call TRBJ2-1; 8 bases are a match to TRBD2. V shed 5 bases and J 9 bases; nucleotides not matched to a gene: 12. This CDR3 contains 15 residues. Germline-derived CDR1 and CDR2 are KGHSH and LQKENI. CDR3 in amino acids: CASSYSAGGFSEQFF. In nucleotides, the CDR3 is TGTGCCAGCTCATACAGCGCGGGGGGTTTTAGTGAGCAGTTCTTC.

The chain is built from TRBV7-2 and TRBJ2-1, with 10 bases that match TRBD2. The ends lost 0 bases at V and 4 bases at J; junction bases unmatched: 6. This CDR3 is built from 17 residues. CDR1 and CDR2 (germline): SGHTA, FQGNSA. CDR3 coding DNA: TGTGCCAGCAGCTTAGCGCTGGGGACTAGCGTTTACAATGAGCAGTTCTTC. Its protein product is CASSLALGTSVYNEQFF.

This clone is large (0.1 to 1%) in the sample. This sequence joins TRBV28 and TRBJ2-2, with D tentatively TRBD1 (6 bases). The CDR3 contains 16 residues. Trimming took off 6 bases at V and 0 bases at J, with 14 bases between the two ends. Germline V gene lookup returns CDR1 MDHEN and CDR2 SYDVKM. CDR3 in amino acids: CASSTDRLSNTGELFF. The CDR3 bases are TGTGCCAGCAGCACGGACAGACTTTCGAACACCGGGGAGCTGTTTTTT. The whole variable domain, filled in from reference TRBV28 and TRBJ2-2, reads DVKVTQSSRYLVKRTGEKVFLECVQDMDHENMFWYRQDPGLGLRLIYFSYDVKMKEKGDIPEGYSVSREKKERFSLILESASTNQTSMYLCASSTDRLSNTGELFFGEGSRLTVL.

The genes are TRBV4-3 and TRBJ2-7, with TRBD1 identical over 11 bases. Germline CDR1 and CDR2: LGHNA and YSLEER. CDR3 length: 17 residues. V trimming: 8 bases; J trimming: 2 bases; junction bases outside the gene matches: 14. The CDR3 DNA sequence: TGCGCCAGCTCAGACGGATCCGGGACAGGGGGTGCCTACGAGCAGTACTTC. This encodes CASSDGSGTGGAYEQYF.

This sequence joins TRBV2 and TRBJ2-7; D ambiguous. The CDR3 runs 16 residues. The ends were cut back, 4 bases at V and 0 bases at J, with 16 bases in the middle. Germline loops: CDR1 SNHLY, CDR2 FYNNEI. CDR3 nucleotides: TGTGCCAGCAGTGCAAAGACGGGTTCGTCCTCCTACGAGCAGTACTTC. This translates into CASSAKTGSSSYEQYF.

There are a few counts of this clone. V and J are TRBV5-1 and TRBJ2-5, with 9 positions matching TRBD2. Germline CDR1 and CDR2: SGHRS and YFSETQ. The CDR3 is 16 amino acids. V was clipped by 0 bases and J by 5 bases; unmatched bases: 8. The CDR3, as DNA: TGCGCCAGCAGCTTGGGGGGGACTAGCCCCGGGGAGACCCAGTACTTC. This codes for CASSLGGTSPGETQYF.

The rearrangement uses TRBV7-3 and TRBJ2-2; 7 bases match TRBD2. Trimming removed 5 bases from V and 8 bases from J; junction bases left unmatched: 17. Germline V gene lookup returns CDR1 SGHTA and CDR2 FQGTGA. The CDR3 sequence is 17 residues long. The CDR3 region has the DNA TGTGCCAGCAGCCCGACGTCGTCGACTAGCTTGGCGGGGGAGCTGTTTTTT. Translation: CASSPTSSTSLAGELFF. Together with reference TRBV7-3 and TRBJ2-2, the CDR3 gives the full variable domain: GAGVSQTPSNKVTEKGKYVELRCDPISGHTALYWYRQSLGQGPEFLIYFQGTGAADDSGLPNDRFFAVRPEGSVSTLKIQRTERGDSAVYLCASSPTSSTSLAGELFFGEGSRLTVL.

This clone was found a few times. The chain links TRBV5-5 to TRBJ2-5, with 7 bases fitting TRBD2. Germline values: CDR1 SGHKS, CDR2 YYEKEE (reference sequence). After removal of 2 bases from V and 4 bases from J, the junction contained 8 bases not matched to a gene. The CDR3 runs 15 residues. The CDR3 sequence is CASSFIPGGGETQYF. The CDR3 nucleotides are TGTGCCAGCAGCTTTATACCGGGGGGAGGAGAGACCCAGTACTTC.

The chain is built from TRBV29-1 and TRBJ1-2; tentatively, D is TRBD1 (5 bases). Trimming took off 0 bases at V and 7 bases at J, with 15 bases between the two ends. The CDR3 is 14 residues long. Germline V gene lookup returns CDR1 SQVTM and CDR2 ANQGSEA. The CDR3 DNA sequence: TGCAGCGTTGAAGATCCCGCCTCAGGGTTTGGCTACACCTTC. It codes for CSVEDPASGFGYTF.

This clone occurred a few times. The V call is TRBV21-1, the J call TRBJ2-3; TRBD1, the table's D call, was not compared with the DNA. TRBV21-1 has pseudogene status. The CDR3 totals 14 residues. CDR3 loop: CASSTGASTDTQYF. CDR3 coding DNA: TGTGCCAGCAGCACAGGGGCTAGCACAGATACGCAGTATTTT.

The V and J genes are TRBV5-1 and TRBJ1-1, with a tentative D call TRBD1 (6 bases). Germline V lookup: CDR1 SGHRS, CDR2 YFSETQ. The CDR3 spans 16 residues. Trimming pared 1 base from V and 0 bases from J, leaving 13 bases between. The CDR3 here is CASSLSAGVMNTEAFF. DNA of the CDR3: TGCGCCAGCAGCTTGTCGGCAGGGGTGATGAACACTGAAGCTTTCTTT.

In this sample, this clone turned up a few times. The chain links TRBV7-9 to TRBJ2-5; D gene ambiguous. Germline CDR1 SEHNR, CDR2 FQNEAQ (reference sequence). V was clipped by 5 bases and J by 1 base, with 8 bases between them. The CDR3 contains 13 residues. CDR3 sequence (DNA): TGTGCCAGCAGCCCCTGGGCCCAAGAGACCCAGTACTTC. Encoded protein: CASSPWAQETQYF.

This clone was picked up a small number of times. This chain links TRBV19 with TRBJ1-1; D not certain. The germline V gene has CDR1 LNHDA and CDR2 SQIVND (reference sequence). The ends were cut back, 7 bases at V and 3 bases at J, with 21 bases in the middle. The CDR3 is 16 amino acids. CDR3 amino acids: CASTARTGGRHTEAFF. CDR3 coding DNA: TGTGCCAGTACAGCGAGGACGGGAGGGAGGCACACTGAAGCTTTCTTT. Based on the CDR3 plus reference TRBV19 and TRBJ1-1, the full variable domain is DGGITQSPKYLFRKEGQNVTLSCEQNLNHDAMYWYRQDPGQGLRLIYYSQIVNDFQKGDIAEGYSVSREKKESFPLTVTSAQKNPTAFYLCASTARTGGRHTEAFFGQGTRLTVV.

The table lists this clone with a few counts. V and J are TRBV9 and TRBJ2-6; tentative D call: TRBD2 (5 bases). V shed 0 bases and J shed 0 bases, with 10 bases lying between them. Germline V lookup: CDR1 SGDLS, CDR2 YYNGEE. CDR3 size: 17 residues. This CDR3 is CASSVDVGSSGANVLTF. CDR3 coding DNA: TGTGCCAGCAGCGTAGATGTTGGGAGCTCTGGGGCCAACGTCCTGACTTTC.

The V gene is TRBV18, the J gene TRBJ1-1; possibly TRBD1 for D (5 bases). The length of the CDR3 is 15 residues. CDR1 and CDR2 from the germline V gene are KGHSH and LQKENI. Between the trimmed V and J ends, which lost 3 bases and 0 bases, there was a span of 11 bases. Written as DNA, the CDR3 is TGTGCCAGCTCACCTGGAGACAGACTGAACACTGAAGCTTTCTTT. This translates into CASSPGDRLNTEAFF.

The sample holds a few counts of this clone. The V gene is TRBV19, the J gene TRBJ2-3; the D is unclear. V lost 6 bases, J lost 5 bases, and 15 bases lay in between. CDR1 is LNHDA, CDR2 SQIVND, per germline (reference sequence). The CDR3 runs 14 residues. CDR3 sequence: CASRSLVRGDTQYF. Here the CDR3 DNA reads TGTGCCAGTAGATCTCTGGTGAGAGGAGATACGCAGTATTTT. Using reference TRBV19 and TRBJ2-3 for the parts outside the CDR3, the full variable domain is DGGITQSPKYLFRKEGQNVTLSCEQNLNHDAMYWYRQDPGQGLRLIYYSQIVNDFQKGDIAEGYSVSREKKESFPLTVTSAQKNPTAFYLCASRSLVRGDTQYFGPGTRLTVL.

The V call is TRBV15, the J call TRBJ2-1; no firm D call. The CDR3 covers 15 residues. CDR1 and CDR2 from the germline V gene are LNHNV and YYDKDF (reference sequence). V lost 0 bases and J lost 7, with 13 bases in between. CDR3 in DNA: TGTGCCACCAGCAGAGATTCGGTTAGAGGTAATGAGCAGTTCTTC. Encoded protein: CATSRDSVRGNEQFF.

CDR3 DNA: TGTGCCAGCGGAACCTACGGGACAGGGACCTACGAGCAGTACTTC. Amino acid sequence: CASGTYGTGTYEQYF. The rearrangement uses TRBV6-5 and TRBJ2-7; 9 positions match TRBD1. The germline V gene has CDR1 MNHEY and CDR2 SVGAGI. J gave up 2 bases and V 8 bases, and 10 bases lay outside the gene matches. The CDR3 runs to 15 residues.

This chain uses TRBV19 with TRBJ2-7; D might be TRBD2 (6 bases). The V gene lost 4 bases and the J gene lost 2 bases, with 15 bases spanning the gap. The germline gives CDR1 LNHDA, CDR2 SQIVND (reference sequence). This CDR3 contains 15 residues. CDR3 bases: TGTGCCAGTAGTACGGGGTCGGCGGGGACCTACGAGCAGTACTTC. Amino acids: CASSTGSAGTYEQYF.

The CDR3 DNA follows: TGCGCCAGCAGCTTGGGGCATGGGGCTAGCACAGATACGCAGTATTTT. It codes for CASSLGHGASTDTQYF. The chain carries TRBV5-1 and TRBJ2-3, with D maybe TRBD1 (5 bases). Trimming stripped 0 bases from V and 0 bases from J, with 11 bases between. Per germline, CDR1 SGHRS and CDR2 YFSETQ. The CDR3 spans 16 residues.

By sample fraction, this clone is medium-sized (0.01 to 0.1%). This sequence joins TRBV2 and TRBJ2-5, with TRBD2 matching 9 bases. The CDR3 has 12 amino acids. J lost 7 bases, V lost 8 bases, and 5 bases had no gene match. In germline, CDR1 is SNHLY, CDR2 FYNNEI. CDR3 residues: CASEYSGRTQYF. CDR3 DNA: TGTGCCAGCGAGTATAGCGGGAGGACCCAGTACTTC.

In this sample, this clone turned up a few times. The V and J genes are TRBV6-1 and TRBJ2-7; 7 nucleotides line up with TRBD1. With 6 bases clipped from V and 1 base from J, the junction kept 3 bases outside the gene matches. Germline CDR1 reads MNHNS; CDR2 reads SASEGT. CDR3 size: 13 residues. This CDR3 is CASRGQVSYEQYF. DNA for the CDR3: TGTGCCAGCAGAGGACAGGTTTCCTACGAGCAGTACTTC.

This clone came up a few times. This chain joins TRBV27 and TRBJ1-5; no definite D call. Germline V gene sequence: CDR1 MNHEY, CDR2 SMNVEV (reference sequence). With 7 bases removed from V and 8 bases from J, the gap between germline ends came to 21 bases. This CDR3 is 15 amino acids long. This chain's CDR3 is CASKYSGRVFEPQHF. The CDR3 DNA sequence: TGTGCCAGCAAATACTCGGGGAGGGTCTTTGAGCCCCAGCATTTT.

The CDR3 here is CASSLHLGTGREKLFF. In nucleotides, the CDR3 is TGTGCCAGCAGCTTGCACCTCGGGACAGGGCGGGAAAAACTGTTTTTT. The genes are TRBV5-6 and TRBJ1-4; 9 bases align to TRBD1. This CDR3 has 16 residues. After removal of 1 base from V and 8 bases from J, the junction contained 9 bases not matched to a gene. Germline V gene data show CDR1 as SGHDT and CDR2 as YYEEEE.

This clone was counted a few times. The chain couples TRBV7-9 to TRBJ1-3; 9 positions match TRBD1. J was trimmed by 4 bases and V by 9 bases; bases with no gene match: 19. The CDR3 is made up of 18 amino acids. Germline loops: CDR1 SEHNR, CDR2 FQNEAQ (reference sequence). CDR3 region: CARGHRDREVKAGNTIYF. The CDR3 DNA sequence: TGTGCCAGGGGACACCGGGACAGGGAAGTTAAGGCGGGAAACACCATATATTTT.

This clone was found a few times. This sequence joins TRBV19 and TRBJ2-1; 10 bases are shared with TRBD1. Trimming at V came to 6 bases and at J to 0 bases, leaving 5 bases not matched to a gene. Germline CDR1 LNHDA, CDR2 SQIVND (reference sequence). This CDR3 comprises 16 residues. DNA of the CDR3: TGTGCCAGTAGACTGACAGGGGGCGGCTCCTACAATGAGCAGTTCTTC. Translation gives CASRLTGGGSYNEQFF.